The clone carrying this TCR beta chain was detected many times. Its antigen is undetermined. Recently diagnosed hyperthyroidism of less than 2 months' duration affected patients aged 18 to 65. Cells are PBMCs isolated from roughly 10 ml of fresh blood. Amplified TCR beta CDR3 regions derived from RNA transcripts. RT-PCR in the first round (using the HTBI primer set) targeted the TCR CDR3. One entry per CDR3 protein results from TCRdb running MiXCR on the multiplex PCR reads. The sample holds 400,000 to 600,000 distinct CDR3 sequences, around 21% seen once. The data are from a study of T cells in Graves' hyperthyroidism and ophthalmopathy. Whole-study findings and limits: Using 13 V-J features, a model discriminated ophthalmopathy from stable hyperthyroidism.

The V and J ends lost 2 bases and 3 bases, in that order; junction bases with no gene match: 8. Looked up from germline, CDR1 is MDHEN and CDR2 is SYDVKM. There are 16 residues in the CDR3. The source material was blood. This clonotype was obtained from a young man with Graves' hyperthyroidism. The rearrangement joins TRBV28 to TRBJ1-2; 8 bases are shared with TRBD1. Written as DNA, the CDR3 is TGTGCCAGCAGTTTACAAAGACAGGGGCCTGACTATGGCTACACCTTC. It is translated as CASSLQRQGPDYGYTF.